This TCR beta chain was obtained from a study of T cells after yellow fever vaccination. Regarding the study as a whole: Contamination by abundant bulk-population clonotypes could be present in FACS-sorted repertoires.

Each CDR3 protein gets one entry after TCRdb re-called the 5' RACE reads with MiXCR. The sample shows approximately 600,000 distinct CDR3 sequences, 12% of them seen only once. This clonotype was picked up a small number of times. Its antigen is unidentified. This CDR3 has 15 amino acids. Germline CDR1 and CDR2: SEHNR and FQNEAQ (reference sequence). The ends were cut back, 5 bases at V and 5 bases at J, with 17 bases in the middle. This sample comprised PBMCs, obtained on the day of the yellow fever booster vaccination. This sequence joins TRBV7-9 and TRBJ2-3; the D gene is possibly TRBD2 (6 bases). This clonotype was obtained from a man younger than 40 who received the YFV17D yellow fever vaccine. CDR3 amino acids: CASSPARRDGDTQYF. The CDR3, as DNA: TGTGCCAGCAGCCCGGCACGGCGGGACGGAGATACGCAGTATTTT.